A selection of T cell receptor beta chains follows, all from one sample in a study of neurological immune-mediated disorders. MiXCR, run by TCRdb on the 5' RACE reads, gives a single entry per CDR3 protein. This repertoire shows approximately 90,000 distinct CDR3 sequences, 3.5% found once; its top ten account for 6%. Source material: PBMCs. The receptors originated from a woman aged 18-29 years with multiple sclerosis. Both conserved end residues are part of each CDR3. The D gene is left open where the match is weak. Size is omitted from some rows. Given values are once, few, many or a class for expanded clones.

NA,TRBJ1-2,many,TRBV20-1,CSARDVGRGARGYTF,TGCAGTGCTAGAGATGTTGGTAGGGGGGCACGTGGCTACACCTTC
NA,TRBJ2-5,few,TRBV7-2,CASSFAAKGETQYF,TGTGCCAGCAGCTTCGCGGCAAAGGGGGAGACCCAGTACTTC
TRBD2,TRBJ2-3,many,TRBV5-1,CASSLESLAGTDTQYF,TGCGCCAGCAGCTTGGAATCCCTAGCGGGCACAGATACGCAGTATTTT
TRBD1,TRBJ2-1,many,TRBV7-9,CASSLEGTGGDEQFF,TGTGCCAGCAGCTTAGAGGGGACAGGGGGCGATGAGCAGTTCTTC
NA,TRBJ1-2,many,TRBV7-9,CASSGIGAPNYGYTF,TGTGCCAGCAGCGGAATCGGGGCCCCTAACTATGGCTACACCTTC
NA,TRBJ1-1,many,TRBV7-9,CASSRAANTEAFF,TGTGCCAGCAGCAGGGCAGCTAACACTGAAGCTTTCTTT
TRBD2,TRBJ2-7,many,TRBV30,CACGLAVYEQYF,TGTGCCTGCGGACTAGCGGTTTACGAGCAGTACTTC
NA,TRBJ2-6,many,TRBV4-2,CASSQVSVRERGANVLTF,TGTGCCAGCAGCCAAGTTTCAGTGAGGGAGAGAGGGGCCAACGTCCTGACTTTC
TRBD2,TRBJ2-1,many,TRBV20-1,CSARSSEREGLGNEQFF,TGCAGTGCTAGGTCTTCCGAGCGGGAGGGCCTAGGGAATGAGCAGTTCTTC
NA,TRBJ1-6,many,TRBV6-6,CASSYRVENSPLHF,TGTGCCAGCAGTTACAGGGTGGAAAATTCACCCCTCCACTTT
NA,TRBJ2-2,many,TRBV11-1,CASSLVPSGELFF,TGTGCCAGCAGCTTAGTTCCAAGCGGGGAGCTGTTTTTT
NA,TRBJ1-5,many,TRBV20-1,CSATGGGQPQHF,TGCAGTGCTACGGGTGGGGGTCAGCCCCAGCATTTT
NA,TRBJ2-1,many,TRBV6-5,CASSYAGSSYNEQFF,TGTGCCAGCAGTTACGCCGGGAGCTCTTACAATGAGCAGTTCTTC
NA,TRBJ2-7,many,TRBV28,CASPRGGVYEQYF,TGTGCCAGCCCTAGGGGGGGGGTCTACGAGCAGTACTTC
TRBD1,TRBJ2-7,many,TRBV3-1,CASRPTGGYEQYF,TGTGCCAGCAGACCGACAGGGGGGTACGAGCAGTACTTC
NA,TRBJ1-1,many,TRBV20-1,CSARDPRMNTEAFF,TGCAGTGCTAGAGATCCCAGAATGAACACTGAAGCTTTCTTT
TRBD2,TRBJ2-5,many,TRBV5-1,CASSLGLAGAVSETQYF,TGCGCCAGCAGCCTTGGACTAGCGGGAGCCGTTTCGGAGACCCAGTACTTC
NA,TRBJ1-1,few,TRBV2,CASSEWVADTEAFF,TGTGCCAGCAGTGAATGGGTGGCGGACACTGAAGCTTTCTTT
TRBD2,TRBJ2-1,many,TRBV9,CASSVSTSGRGYNEQFF,TGTGCCAGCAGCGTTTCGACTAGCGGGAGAGGGTACAATGAGCAGTTCTTC
NA,TRBJ2-3,many,TRBV11-2,CASSLTGKRDTQYF,TGTGCCAGCAGCTTAACGGGGAAACGGGATACGCAGTATTTT
NA,TRBJ2-7,many,TRBV7-3,CASSSGPREEQYF,TGTGCCAGCAGCTCGGGCCCCAGGGAGGAGCAGTACTTC
NA,TRBJ1-3,many,TRBV11-2,CASSTTGDGNTIYF,TGTGCCAGCAGCACTACCGGTGATGGAAACACCATATATTTT
TRBD1,TRBJ2-7,many,TRBV3-1,CASSQQGEKYF,TGTGCCAGCAGCCAACAGGGGGAGAAGTACTTC
TRBD1,TRBJ1-2,many,TRBV7-9,CASSLDRDYGYTF,TGTGCCAGCTCCTTAGACAGGGACTATGGCTACACCTTC
NA,TRBJ1-1,many,TRBV15,CATSRMTANTEAFF,TGTGCCACCAGCAGAATGACAGCGAACACTGAAGCTTTCTTT
TRBD1,TRBJ1-1,many,TRBV6-1,CASSTRDSLEAFF,TGTGCCAGCAGTACGCGGGACAGCCTAGAAGCTTTCTTT
NA,TRBJ2-7,many,TRBV20-1,CSARVESSYEQYF,TGCAGTGCTAGAGTCGAGAGCTCCTACGAGCAGTACTTC
NA,TRBJ2-3,many,TRBV7-2,CASSLLGGGTTDTQYF,TGTGCCAGCAGCTTATTAGGAGGGGGGACGACAGATACGCAGTATTTT
NA,TRBJ2-1,many,TRBV12-3/TRBV12-4,CASTPVGTSNEQFF,TGTGCCAGCACTCCGGTTGGGACGTCAAATGAGCAGTTCTTC
NA,TRBJ2-7,many,TRBV20-1,CSASRDRGSEQYF,TGCAGTGCAAGCCGGGACCGAGGTTCCGAGCAGTACTTC
NA,TRBJ2-7,few,TRBV10-3,CAITSSLGGANYEQYF,TGTGCCATCACTTCCTCCCTTGGCGGGGCCAACTACGAGCAGTACTTC
NA,TRBJ1-1,many,TRBV12-3/TRBV12-4,CASSLGGGPTEAFF,TGTGCCAGCAGTTTGGGGGGGGGCCCCACTGAAGCTTTCTTT
NA,TRBJ1-1,NA,TRBV14,CASSQGMKGEWAFF,TGTGCCAGCAGCCAAGGGATGAAGGGGGAGTGGGCTTTCTTT
TRBD2,TRBJ2-1,many,TRBV20-1,CSAERLAGGLNEQFF,TGCAGTGCGGAAAGACTAGCGGGAGGCTTGAATGAGCAGTTCTTC
NA,TRBJ1-5,many,TRBV20-1,CSARVGYNQPQHF,TGCAGTGCTAGAGTAGGGTATAATCAGCCCCAGCATTTT
TRBD2,TRBJ2-2,many,TRBV9,CASSVAPSGGELFF,TGTGCCAGCAGCGTAGCTCCTAGCGGCGGGGAGCTGTTTTTT
TRBD2,TRBJ2-3,many,TRBV7-9,CASSFWSSGGAGGDTQYF,TGTGCCAGCAGCTTTTGGTCTAGCGGGGGGGCCGGAGGAGATACGCAGTATTTT
TRBD2,TRBJ2-7,NA,TRBV20-1,CSVSSGSRYEQYF,TGCAGTGTCTCTAGCGGGAGTCGGTACGAGCAGTACTTC
NA,TRBJ1-5,few,TRBV5-1,CASSLEKNQPQHF,TGCGCCAGCAGCTTGGAGAAAAATCAGCCCCAGCATTTT
NA,TRBJ2-7,many,TRBV10-3,CATSLEGRQYF,TGTGCCACCAGCTTGGAGGGACGGCAGTACTTC
NA,TRBJ1-5,many,TRBV24-1,CATMQGQSNQPQHF,TGTGCCACCATGCAAGGACAGAGCAATCAGCCCCAGCATTTT
NA,TRBJ1-6,many,TRBV9,CASSVGATAHSYNSPLHF,TGTGCCAGCAGCGTAGGAGCGACAGCCCACTCCTATAATTCACCCCTCCACTTT
TRBD2,TRBJ2-1,NA,TRBV20-1,CSVIPGTSGWNEQFF,TGCAGTGTAATCCCCGGGACTAGCGGGTGGAATGAGCAGTTCTTC
TRBD1,TRBJ2-4,few,TRBV20-1,CSASPRQGSRNIQYF,TGCAGTGCTAGCCCTAGACAGGGGAGCAGAAACATTCAGTACTTC